This T cell receptor beta chain was obtained from a study of blood T cell repertoires in COVID-19. Turning to the study itself: COVID-19 samples collected from the United States, Italy and Spain covered acute and convalescent phases. T cells, B-cell-depleted T cells, or PBMCs supplied cDNA or gDNA.

From germline, CDR1 is MNHEY and CDR2 SMNVEV (reference sequence). Losses at the gene ends were 3 bases for V and 5 bases for J; bases not matched to a gene: 4. This CDR3 spans 14 amino acids. The method was immunoSEQ multiplex PCR; TCRdb's version includes in-frame clones alone and lacks a portion of them. The sample holds 88,000 or so clones, approximately 85% seen once. V and J are TRBV27 and TRBJ1-5; 7 bases align to TRBD1. Sequenced material: peripheral blood. This TCR came from a man aged 60-69 years with acute or convalescent COVID-19. The CDR3 DNA sequence: TGTGCCAGCAGTTTCAGGCAGGGGGATCAGCCCCAGCATTTT. This sequence encodes CASSFRQGDQPQHF.